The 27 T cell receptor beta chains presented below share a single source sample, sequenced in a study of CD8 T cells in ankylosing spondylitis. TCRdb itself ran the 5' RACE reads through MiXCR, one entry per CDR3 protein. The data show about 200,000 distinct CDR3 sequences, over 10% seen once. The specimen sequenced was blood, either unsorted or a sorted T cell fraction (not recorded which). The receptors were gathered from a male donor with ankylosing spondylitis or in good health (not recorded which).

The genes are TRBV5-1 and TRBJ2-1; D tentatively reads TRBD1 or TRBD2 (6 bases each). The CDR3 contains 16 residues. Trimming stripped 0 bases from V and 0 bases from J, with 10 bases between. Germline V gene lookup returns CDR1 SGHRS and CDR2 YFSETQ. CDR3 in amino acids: CASSLAEGGSYNEQFF. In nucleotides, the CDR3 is TGCGCCAGCAGCTTGGCCGAGGGGGGCTCCTACAATGAGCAGTTCTTC.

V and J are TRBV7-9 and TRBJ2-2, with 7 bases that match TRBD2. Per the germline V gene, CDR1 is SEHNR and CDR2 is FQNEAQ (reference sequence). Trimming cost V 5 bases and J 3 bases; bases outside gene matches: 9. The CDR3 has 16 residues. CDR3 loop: CASSPALAGYTGELFF. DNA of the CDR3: TGTGCCAGCAGCCCGGCATTAGCGGGTTACACCGGGGAGCTGTTTTTT.

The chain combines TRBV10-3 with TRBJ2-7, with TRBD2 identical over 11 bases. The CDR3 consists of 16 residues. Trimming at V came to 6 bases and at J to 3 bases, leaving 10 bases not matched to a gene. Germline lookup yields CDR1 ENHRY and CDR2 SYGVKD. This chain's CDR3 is CAIRPSIAGGVYEQYF. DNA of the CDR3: TGTGCCATCAGACCCTCAATAGCGGGGGGGGTCTACGAGCAGTACTTC.

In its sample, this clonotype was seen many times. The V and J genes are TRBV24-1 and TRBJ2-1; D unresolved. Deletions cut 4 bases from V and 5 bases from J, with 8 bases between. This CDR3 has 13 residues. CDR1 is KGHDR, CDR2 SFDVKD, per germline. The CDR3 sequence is CATSDLQHNEQFF. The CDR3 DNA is TGTGCCACCAGTGACCTCCAGCACAATGAGCAGTTCTTC.

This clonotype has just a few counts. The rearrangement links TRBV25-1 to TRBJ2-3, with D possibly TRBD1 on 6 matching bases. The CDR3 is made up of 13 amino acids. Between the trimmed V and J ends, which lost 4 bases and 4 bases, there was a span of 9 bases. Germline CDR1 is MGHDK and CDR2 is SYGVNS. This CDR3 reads CASSVGGADTQYF. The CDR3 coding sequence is TGTGCCAGCAGTGTTGGGGGCGCAGATACGCAGTATTTT.

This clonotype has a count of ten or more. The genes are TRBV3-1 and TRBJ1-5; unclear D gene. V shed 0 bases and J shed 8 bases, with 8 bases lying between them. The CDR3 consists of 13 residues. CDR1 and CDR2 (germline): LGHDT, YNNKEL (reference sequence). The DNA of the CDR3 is TGTGCCAGCAGCCAAGAAAAGCATAAGCCCCAGCATTTT. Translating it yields CASSQEKHKPQHF.

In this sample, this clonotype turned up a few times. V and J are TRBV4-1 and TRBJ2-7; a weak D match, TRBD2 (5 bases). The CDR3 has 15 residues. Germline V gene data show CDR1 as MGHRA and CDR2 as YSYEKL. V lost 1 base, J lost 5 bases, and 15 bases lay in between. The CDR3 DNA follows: TGCGCCAGCAGCCAAGGGGAGAGGGTGGTCGACGAGCAGTACTTC. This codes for CASSQGERVVDEQYF.

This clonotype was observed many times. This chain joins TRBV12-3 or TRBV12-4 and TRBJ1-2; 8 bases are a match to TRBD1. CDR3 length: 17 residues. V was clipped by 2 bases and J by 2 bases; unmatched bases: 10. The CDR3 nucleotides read TGTGCCAGCAGTTTATGGGTGGTCCGACAGGGGAACTATGGCTACACCTTC. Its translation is CASSLWVVRQGNYGYTF.

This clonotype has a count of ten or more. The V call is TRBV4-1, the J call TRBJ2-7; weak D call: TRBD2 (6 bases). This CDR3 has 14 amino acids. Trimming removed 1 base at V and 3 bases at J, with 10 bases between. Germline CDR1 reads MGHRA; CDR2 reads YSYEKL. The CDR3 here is CASSQGDSDYEQYF. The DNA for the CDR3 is TGCGCCAGCAGCCAAGGGGACTCAGACTACGAGCAGTACTTC.

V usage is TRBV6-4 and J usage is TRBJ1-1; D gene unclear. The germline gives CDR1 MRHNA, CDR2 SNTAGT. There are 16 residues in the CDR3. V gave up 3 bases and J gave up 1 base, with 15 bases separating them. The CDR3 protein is CASSELGLGANTEAFF. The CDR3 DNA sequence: TGTGCCAGCAGTGAATTGGGGTTAGGCGCGAACACTGAAGCTTTCTTT.

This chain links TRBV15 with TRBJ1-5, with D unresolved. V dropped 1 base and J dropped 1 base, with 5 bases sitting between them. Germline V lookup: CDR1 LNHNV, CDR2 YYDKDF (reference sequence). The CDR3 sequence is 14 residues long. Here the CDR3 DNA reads TGTGCCACCAGCAGAGTGGGCAGCAATCAGCCCCAGCATTTT. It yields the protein CATSRVGSNQPQHF.

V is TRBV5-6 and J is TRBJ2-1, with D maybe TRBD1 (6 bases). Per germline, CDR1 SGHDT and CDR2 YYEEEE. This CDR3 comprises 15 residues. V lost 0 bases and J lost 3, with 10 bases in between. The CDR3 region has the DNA TGTGCCAGCAGCTTGGAGACAGGTCTCTACAATGAGCAGTTCTTC. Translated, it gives CASSLETGLYNEQFF.

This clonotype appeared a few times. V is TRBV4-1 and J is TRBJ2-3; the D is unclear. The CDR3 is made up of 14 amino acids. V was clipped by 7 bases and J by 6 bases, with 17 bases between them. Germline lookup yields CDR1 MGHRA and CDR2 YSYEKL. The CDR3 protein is CASTPVGLVDTQYF. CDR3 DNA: TGCGCCAGCACCCCGGTAGGTCTTGTGGATACGCAGTATTTT.

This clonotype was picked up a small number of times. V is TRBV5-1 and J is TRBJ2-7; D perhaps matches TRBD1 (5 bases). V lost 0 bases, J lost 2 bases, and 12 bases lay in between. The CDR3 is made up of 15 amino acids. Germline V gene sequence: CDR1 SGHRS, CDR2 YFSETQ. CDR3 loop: CASSLDGHYPYEQYF. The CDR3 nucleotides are TGCGCCAGCAGCTTGGACGGACATTATCCCTACGAGCAGTACTTC.

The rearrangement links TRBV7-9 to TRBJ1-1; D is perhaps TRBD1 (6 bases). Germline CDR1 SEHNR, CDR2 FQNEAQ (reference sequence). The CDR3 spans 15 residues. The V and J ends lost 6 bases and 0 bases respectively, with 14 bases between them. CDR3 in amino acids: CASRPRDNMNTEAFF. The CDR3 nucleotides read TGTGCCAGCAGACCCCGGGACAACATGAACACTGAAGCTTTCTTT.

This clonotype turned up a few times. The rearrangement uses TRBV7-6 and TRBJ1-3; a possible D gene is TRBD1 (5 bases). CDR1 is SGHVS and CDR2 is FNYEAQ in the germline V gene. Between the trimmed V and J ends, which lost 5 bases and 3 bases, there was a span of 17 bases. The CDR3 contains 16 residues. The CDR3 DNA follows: TGTGCCAGCAGCCCCCTGGGAGGGGCCCTTGGAAACACCATATATTTT. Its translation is CASSPLGGALGNTIYF.

The CDR3 sequence: CASSGYGTGLDTQYF. In DNA form, the CDR3 reads TGTGCCAGCAGTGGATACGGGACAGGGTTAGATACGCAGTATTTT. The chain combines TRBV25-1 with TRBJ2-3; 9 positions agree with TRBD1. Trimming took 4 bases from V and 5 from J; bases not matched to a gene: 7. The CDR3 is made up of 15 amino acids. Germline V gene data show CDR1 as MGHDK and CDR2 as SYGVNS. Using reference TRBV25-1 and TRBJ2-3 for the parts outside the CDR3, the full variable domain is EADIYQTPRYLVIGTGKKITLECSQTMGHDKMYWYQQDPGMELHLIHYSYGVNSTEKGDLSSESTVSRIRTEHFPLTLESARPSHTSQYLCASSGYGTGLDTQYFGPGTRLTVL.

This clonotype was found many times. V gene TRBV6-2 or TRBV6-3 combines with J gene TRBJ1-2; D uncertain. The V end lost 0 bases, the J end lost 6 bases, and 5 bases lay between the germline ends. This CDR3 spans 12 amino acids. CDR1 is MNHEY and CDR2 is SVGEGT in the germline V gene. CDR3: CASSYSGNGYTF. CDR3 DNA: TGTGCCAGCAGTTACTCGGGTAATGGCTACACCTTC.

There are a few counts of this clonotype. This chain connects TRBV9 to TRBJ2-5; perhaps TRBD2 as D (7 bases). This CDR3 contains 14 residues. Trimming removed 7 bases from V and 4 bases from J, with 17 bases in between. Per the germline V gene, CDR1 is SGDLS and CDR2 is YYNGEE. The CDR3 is CASGGGGGGETQYF. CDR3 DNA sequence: TGTGCCAGCGGAGGGGGAGGGGGGGGAGAGACCCAGTACTTC.

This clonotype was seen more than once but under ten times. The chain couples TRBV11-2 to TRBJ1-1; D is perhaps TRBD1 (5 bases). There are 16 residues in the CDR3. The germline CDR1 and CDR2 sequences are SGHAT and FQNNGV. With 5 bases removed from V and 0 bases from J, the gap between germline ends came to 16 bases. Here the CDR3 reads CASSDSDRDMNTEAFF. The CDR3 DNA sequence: TGTGCCAGCAGCGACTCCGACAGAGATATGAACACTGAAGCTTTCTTT.

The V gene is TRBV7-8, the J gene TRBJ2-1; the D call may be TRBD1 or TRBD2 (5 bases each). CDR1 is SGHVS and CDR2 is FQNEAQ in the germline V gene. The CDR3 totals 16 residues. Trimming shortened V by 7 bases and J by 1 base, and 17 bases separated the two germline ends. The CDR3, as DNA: TGTGCCAGCACCATAAGAGGGACGGGGTCCTACAATGAGCAGTTCTTC. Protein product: CASTIRGTGSYNEQFF. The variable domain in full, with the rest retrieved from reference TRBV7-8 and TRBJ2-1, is GAGVSQSPRYKVAKRGQDVALRCDPISGHVSLFWYQQALGQGPEFLTYFQNEAQLDKSGLPSDRFFAERPEGSVSTLKIQRTQQEDSAVYLCASTIRGTGSYNEQFFGPGTRLTVL.

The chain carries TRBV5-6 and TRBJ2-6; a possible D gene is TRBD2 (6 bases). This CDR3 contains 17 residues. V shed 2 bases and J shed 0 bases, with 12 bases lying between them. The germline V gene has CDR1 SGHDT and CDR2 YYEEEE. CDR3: CASSFFWRDSGANVLTF. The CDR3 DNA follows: TGTGCCAGCAGCTTTTTTTGGAGGGACTCTGGGGCCAACGTCCTGACTTTC.

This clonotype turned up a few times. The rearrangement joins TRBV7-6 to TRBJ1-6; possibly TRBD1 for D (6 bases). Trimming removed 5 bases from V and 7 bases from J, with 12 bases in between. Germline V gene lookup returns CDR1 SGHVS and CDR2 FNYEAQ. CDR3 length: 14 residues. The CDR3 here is CASSPQGINSPLHF. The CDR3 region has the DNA TGTGCCAGCAGCCCACAGGGAATCAATTCACCCCTCCACTTT.

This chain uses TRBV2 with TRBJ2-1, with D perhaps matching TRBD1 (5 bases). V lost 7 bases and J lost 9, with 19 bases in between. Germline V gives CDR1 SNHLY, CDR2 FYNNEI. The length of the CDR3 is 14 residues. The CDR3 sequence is CASTAPDISGEQFF. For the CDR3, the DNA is TGTGCCAGCACCGCCCCGGACATCTCTGGTGAGCAGTTCTTC.

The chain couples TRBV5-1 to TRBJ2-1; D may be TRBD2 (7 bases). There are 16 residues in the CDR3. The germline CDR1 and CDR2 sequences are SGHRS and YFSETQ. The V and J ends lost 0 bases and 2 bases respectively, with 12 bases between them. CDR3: CASSLEGGGPYNEQFF. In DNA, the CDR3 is TGCGCCAGCAGCTTGGAAGGGGGGGGCCCCTACAATGAGCAGTTCTTC. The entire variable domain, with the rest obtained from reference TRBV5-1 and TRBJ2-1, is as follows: KAGVTQTPRYLIKTRGQQVTLSCSPISGHRSVSWYQQTPGQGLQFLFEYFSETQRNKGNFPGRFSGRQFSNSRSEMNVSTLELGDSALYLCASSLEGGGPYNEQFFGPGTRLTVL.

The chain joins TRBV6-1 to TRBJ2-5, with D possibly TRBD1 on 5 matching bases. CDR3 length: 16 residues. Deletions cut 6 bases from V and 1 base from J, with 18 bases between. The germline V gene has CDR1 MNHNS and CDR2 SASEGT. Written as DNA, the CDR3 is TGTGCCAGCAGCCTCACATCAGGGCCCCTCCAAGAGACCCAGTACTTC. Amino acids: CASSLTSGPLQETQYF.

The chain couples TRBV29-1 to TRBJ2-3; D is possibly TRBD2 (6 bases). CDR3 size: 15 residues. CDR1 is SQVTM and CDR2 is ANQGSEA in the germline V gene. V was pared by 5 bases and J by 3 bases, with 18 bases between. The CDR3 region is CSVPRGLTGTDTQYF. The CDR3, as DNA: TGCAGCGTTCCGCGGGGCTTGACGGGTACAGATACGCAGTATTTT.